These T cell receptor beta chains were read from a single sample in a study of blood T cell repertoires in COVID-19. Here immunoSEQ multiplex PCR was the method, and the copy in TCRdb shows in-frame clones only, minus some. The table records 150,000 to 190,000 clones, 75% to 90% of them present only once. The source material was peripheral blood. These receptors were collected from a woman aged 40 to 50 with acute or convalescent COVID-19. Each CDR3 is given with its conserved first and last residue. Each record gives: CDR3 length, V gene, J gene, D gene, clone size, CDR3 protein, CDR3 DNA. A D gene is named only where the DNA matches it firmly. Size tells how often a clone was seen (once, few, many) or the class of an expanded clone, and some rows leave it out.

>13|TRBV3-1/TRBV3-2|TRBJ2-7|NA|NA
CASSQEVLYEQYF
TGTGCCAGCAGCCAAGAGGTACTCTACGAGCAGTACTTC
>15|TRBV18|TRBJ1-5|NA|NA
CASSPRGDLDQPQHF
TGTGCCAGCTCACCACGGGGGGATCTCGATCAGCCCCAGCATTTT
>14|TRBV7-3|TRBJ1-1|NA|NA
CASSSRPGVGEAFF
TGTGCCAGCAGCTCACGACCCGGGGTAGGTGAAGCTTTCTTT
>18|TRBV7-8|TRBJ1-1|TRBD1|NA
CASSLLGGTGDMNTEAFF
TGTGCCAGCAGCTTACTGGGGGGGACAGGGGACATGAACACTGAAGCTTTCTTT
>17|TRBV27|TRBJ2-3|TRBD2|NA
CASSWFGRVRSTDTQYF
TGTGCCAGCAGTTGGTTTGGGAGGGTGAGGTCCACAGATACGCAGTATTTT
>16|TRBV3-1/TRBV3-2|TRBJ1-4|TRBD1|NA
CASSQGYGTGDEKLFF
TGTGCCAGCAGCCAAGGGTACGGGACAGGTGATGAAAAACTGTTTTTT
>12|TRBV14|TRBJ2-1|NA|NA
CASSQDVGEQFF
TGTGCCAGCAGCCAAGATGTCGGGGAGCAGTTCTTC
>14|TRBV3-1/TRBV3-2|TRBJ1-6|NA|NA
CASSQADSNSPLHF
TGTGCCAGCAGCCAAGCCGACAGTAATTCACCCCTCCACTTT
>16|TRBV6-1|TRBJ1-3|TRBD1|NA
CASSEGDRAAGNTIYF
TGTGCCAGCAGTGAAGGGGACAGGGCTGCTGGAAACACCATATATTTT
>15|TRBV3-1/TRBV3-2|TRBJ1-5|TRBD1|NA
CASSQGTGGDQPQHF
TGTGCCAGCAGCCAAGGGACAGGGGGCGATCAGCCCCAGCATTTT
>12|TRBV10-3|TRBJ1-1|NA|NA
CAIRGMNTEAFF
TGTGCCATCAGGGGCATGAATACTGAAGCTTTCTTT
>13|TRBV4-1|TRBJ1-1|NA|NA
CASSLGVSTEAFF
TGCGCCAGCAGCCTCGGGGTTTCCACTGAAGCTTTCTTT
>14|TRBV27|TRBJ2-7|TRBD1|NA
CASARQGLFYEQYF
TGTGCCAGCGCCCGACAGGGGCTTTTCTACGAGCAGTACTTC
>17|TRBV5-1|TRBJ2-7|TRBD2|NA
CASSRRTGTSRHYEQYF
TGCGCCAGCAGCAGAAGGACTGGGACTAGTAGACACTACGAGCAGTACTTC
>15|TRBV28|TRBJ1-2|TRBD1|NA
CASSTGTPGQGGYTF
TGTGCCAGCAGTACCGGGACACCGGGACAGGGGGGCTACACCTTC
>16|TRBV2|TRBJ2-3|TRBD2|NA
CASGTRGRGGTDTQYF
TGTGCGTCGGGCACGCGTGGGAGGGGTGGCACAGATACGCAGTATTTT
>11|TRBV12-3/TRBV12-4|TRBJ2-2|NA|NA
CASSLSGELFF
TGTGCCAGCAGTTTGTCTGGGGAGCTGTTTTTT
>16|TRBV18|TRBJ2-2|NA|NA
CASSRDFFTNTGELFF
TGTGCCAGCTCAAGGGACTTTTTTACGAACACCGGGGAGCTGTTTTTT
>16|TRBV18|TRBJ2-2|NA|once
CASSSRIALDTGELFF
TGTGCCAGCTCATCTAGAATCGCCCTGGACACCGGGGAGCTGTTTTTT
>13|TRBV19|TRBJ1-2|NA|NA
CASKTTEIYGYTF
TGTGCCAGTAAGACAACAGAGATCTATGGCTACACCTTC
>16|TRBV27|TRBJ1-5|TRBD1|NA
CASAYQGALGNQPQHF
TGTGCCAGCGCTTATCAGGGGGCGCTCGGCAATCAGCCCCAGCATTTT
>11|TRBV2|TRBJ2-7|NA|NA
CASSDNYEQYF
TGTGCCAGCAGTGACAACTACGAGCAGTACTTC
>15|TRBV14|TRBJ2-1|TRBD1|NA
CASSQDRGGWNEQFF
TGTGCCAGCAGCCAGGACAGGGGAGGTTGGAATGAGCAGTTCTTC
>14|TRBV7-6|TRBJ2-1|NA|once
CASSYLMGRGEQFF
TGTGCCAGCAGCTACTTGATGGGGCGGGGTGAGCAGTTCTTC
>13|TRBV2|TRBJ2-7|TRBD1|NA
CASTRTGDYEQYF
TGTGCCAGCACTAGGACAGGGGACTACGAGCAGTACTTC
>19|TRBV7-9|TRBJ1-5|TRBD1|NA
CASSPAGDRGGYSNQPQHF
TGTGCCAGCAGCCCCGCGGGGGACAGGGGGGGTTATAGCAATCAGCCCCAGCATTTT
>15|TRBV19|TRBJ1-1|TRBD1|NA
CASTDRALGNTEAFF
TGTGCCAGTACGGACAGGGCCCTGGGAAACACTGAAGCTTTCTTT
>13|TRBV19|TRBJ1-6|NA|NA
CATSLDRWAVLHF
TGTGCCACAAGTCTTGACAGGTGGGCGGTCCTCCACTTT
>16|TRBV5-4|TRBJ2-3|TRBD2|NA
CASSTRTLAGVDTQYF
TGTGCCAGCAGCACGAGAACACTAGCGGGAGTGGATACGCAGTATTTT
>15|TRBV28|TRBJ1-4|TRBD1|NA
CASRQPGQGFEKLFF
TGTGCCAGCAGGCAGCCCGGACAGGGTTTTGAAAAACTGTTTTTT
>15|TRBV18|TRBJ2-3|NA|NA
CASSPRDSPADTQYF
TGTGCCAGCTCACCTCGTGACAGCCCCGCAGATACGCAGTATTTT
>14|TRBV23-1|TRBJ1-2|TRBD1|once
CASSCGQGVCGYTF
TGCGCCAGCAGTTGTGGCCAGGGGGTCTGCGGCTACACCTTC
>15|TRBV5-1|TRBJ1-4|NA|once
CASSFQAADNEKLFF
TGCGCCAGCAGCTTCCAGGCAGCGGATAATGAAAAACTGTTTTTT
>15|TRBV9|TRBJ1-4|TRBD1|NA
CASSFGQGVGEKLFF
TGTGCCAGCAGCTTTGGACAGGGGGTGGGTGAAAAACTGTTTTTT
>13|TRBV12-5|TRBJ2-1|TRBD2|once
CASGLGTSYEQFF
TGTGCTAGTGGTTTGGGGACTAGCTATGAGCAGTTCTTC
>15|TRBV30|TRBJ2-1|NA|NA
CAWSVQPSLYNEQFF
TGTGCCTGGAGTGTACAGCCCAGTCTCTACAATGAGCAGTTCTTC